The T cell receptor (beta chain) described here comes from a study of OX40 agonist ivuxolimab in advanced cancers. This clone was observed once. Collection of blood occurred at baseline, at cycle 4 day 1, and at cycle 7 day 1. The table came from immunoSEQ multiplex PCR; TCRdb's copy has only in-frame clones and leaves some out. This sample has tens of thousands of clones; about 88% occur once, and the top ten carry roughly 1.9%. Trimming removed 5 bases from V and 5 bases from J; junction bases left unmatched: 7. Germline CDR1 is MGHDK and CDR2 is SYGVNS. This CDR3 has 15 amino acids. This clonotype was obtained from an adult with an advanced solid tumor such as melanoma, head and neck, liver or kidney cancer. Sample: CD4+ or CD8+ T cells sorted from blood, taken in a trial of the OX40 agonist ivuxolimab. The chain has TRBV25-1 and TRBJ1-2; TRBD1 agrees at 11 bases. CDR3: CASSIRTGGVYGYTF. CDR3 sequence (DNA): TGTGCCAGCAGTATACGGACAGGGGGCGTATATGGCTACACCTTC.